A selection of T cell receptor beta chains follows, all from one sample in a study of early T cells in non-severe SARS-CoV-2 infection. One entry per CDR3 protein results from TCRdb running MiXCR on the 5' RACE reads. The sample includes more than 85,000 distinct CDR3 sequences, approximately 15% seen only once; the top ten take around 5%. This material consisted of whole blood, taken at baseline. The receptor set was obtained from an adult who was a healthcare worker with PCR-confirmed SARS-CoV-2 infection or an uninfected control (not recorded which). CDR3s include the opening cysteine and the closing phenylalanine or tryptophan. Each record gives: D gene, clone size, V gene, J gene, CDR3 protein, CDR3 DNA. The D gene is left open where the match is weak. Clone sizes are given selectively: once, few, many, or a class where the clone is expanded.

TRBD2	few	TRBV9	TRBJ2-1	CASSVGGAGTSAKNEQFF	TGTGCCAGCAGCGTAGGGGGCGCCGGGACTAGCGCCAAAAATGAGCAGTTCTTC
-	-	TRBV28	TRBJ2-7	CASSLTYEQYF	TGTGCCAGCAGTTTAACCTACGAGCAGTACTTC
-	many	TRBV28	TRBJ1-1	CASNSIRSQIAVTEAFF	TGTGCCAGCAACTCAATACGGTCTCAGATAGCGGTGACTGAAGCTTTCTTT
TRBD1	few	TRBV5-1	TRBJ1-2	CASSPRTGTSYGYTF	TGCGCCAGCAGCCCGCGGACAGGGACGAGCTATGGCTACACCTTC
-	few	TRBV28	TRBJ2-7	CASSWPNDEEQYF	TGTGCCAGCAGTTGGCCAAACGATGAGGAGCAGTACTTC
TRBD2	-	TRBV7-9	TRBJ2-1	CASSRGLNNEQFF	TGTGCCAGCAGCCGGGGACTAAACAATGAGCAGTTCTTC
-	-	TRBV9	TRBJ1-3	CASSVDLSGNTIYF	TGTGCCAGCAGCGTAGATCTCTCTGGAAACACCATATATTTT
TRBD2	-	TRBV7-2	TRBJ2-3	CASTPTSGRAADTQYF	TGTGCCAGCACCCCGACTAGCGGGAGGGCAGCAGATACGCAGTATTTT
-	many	TRBV12-3/TRBV12-4	TRBJ1-1	CASSYPGLDRNTEAFF	TGTGCCAGCAGTTACCCAGGATTGGACAGGAACACTGAAGCTTTCTTT
TRBD2	many	TRBV11-2	TRBJ2-1	CASSLVLAGGRRKQFF	TGTGCCAGCAGCTTAGTCCTAGCGGGAGGTAGAAGAAAGCAGTTCTTC
TRBD1	-	TRBV6-5	TRBJ2-7	CASRRDSSTYEQYF	TGTGCCAGCCGCCGGGACAGCTCTACCTACGAGCAGTACTTC
-	few	TRBV27	TRBJ2-7	CAAGRLAYEQYF	TGTGCCGCAGGACGGCTGGCCTACGAGCAGTACTTC
-	many	TRBV18	TRBJ2-3	CASSPGRVPDTQYF	TGTGCCAGCTCACCAGGCAGGGTGCCAGATACGCAGTATTTT
TRBD1	few	TRBV28	TRBJ1-1	CASRQGQLNTEAFF	TGTGCCAGCAGACAGGGACAGTTGAACACTGAAGCTTTCTTT
TRBD1	-	TRBV3-1	TRBJ1-2	CASSQDPRQGEGYTF	TGTGCCAGCAGCCAAGACCCGCGACAGGGCGAGGGCTACACCTTC
-	-	TRBV6-1	TRBJ2-7	CASSGDSFYYEQYF	TGTGCCAGCAGTGGTGACAGTTTCTACTACGAGCAGTACTTC
TRBD2	-	TRBV12-3/TRBV12-4	TRBJ2-1	CASSPGLGLEQFF	TGTGCCAGCAGCCCGGGACTAGGACTTGAGCAGTTCTTC
TRBD2	many	TRBV24-1	TRBJ2-1	CATSELAGGPGRDEQFF	TGTGCCACCAGTGAACTAGCGGGAGGGCCAGGTAGGGATGAGCAGTTCTTC
-	few	TRBV27	TRBJ2-2	CASSLRAYTANTGELFF	TGTGCCAGCAGTTTAAGGGCCTACACAGCGAACACCGGGGAGCTGTTTTTT
-	few	TRBV4-3	TRBJ2-3	CASSQVQSADTQYF	TGCGCCAGCAGCCAAGTCCAGTCGGCAGATACGCAGTATTTT
-	many	TRBV20-1	TRBJ1-5	CSARMVGHHNQPQHF	TGCAGTGCTAGAATGGTGGGGCACCACAATCAGCCCCAGCATTTT
-	many	TRBV7-9	TRBJ2-3	CASSPRALTDTQYF	TGTGCCAGCAGCCCCCGGGCACTCACAGATACGCAGTATTTT
TRBD2	-	TRBV5-1	TRBJ2-1	CASSVAGGNEQFF	TGCGCCAGCAGTGTAGCGGGAGGCAATGAGCAGTTCTTC
TRBD1	-	TRBV7-2	TRBJ1-2	CASSLVDRGPGYTF	TGTGCCAGCAGCTTAGTAGACAGGGGGCCTGGCTACACCTTC
-	-	TRBV3-1	TRBJ1-1	CASSRRVNTEAFF	TGTGCCAGCAGCCGCAGGGTAAACACTGAAGCTTTCTTT
TRBD2	many	TRBV7-9	TRBJ2-3	CASNPIAGRADTQYF	TGTGCCAGCAACCCTATAGCGGGCCGGGCAGATACGCAGTATTTT
-	few	TRBV7-9	TRBJ2-5	CASSSLPGTQYF	TGTGCCAGCAGCTCACTCCCGGGGACCCAGTACTTC
-	-	TRBV7-2	TRBJ2-7	CASSAQAGAFRTSQQYF	TGTGCCAGCAGCGCCCAGGCTGGAGCTTTCCGAACTTCGCAGCAGTACTTC
TRBD2	many	TRBV20-1	TRBJ2-3	CSASSAGGTDTQYF	TGCAGTGCTAGTTCAGCGGGAGGTACAGATACGCAGTATTTT
TRBD1	few	TRBV7-8	TRBJ1-6	CASSLPTTGTLHF	TGTGCCAGCAGCTTACCAACGACAGGGACCCTCCACTTT
-	few	TRBV18	TRBJ2-7	CASSPGPDRGYEQYF	TGTGCCAGCTCACCCGGCCCCGACAGAGGATACGAGCAGTACTTC
-	-	TRBV2	TRBJ2-2	CASTVDLNTGELFF	TGTGCCAGCACTGTAGATCTGAACACCGGGGAGCTGTTTTTT
TRBD2	few	TRBV10-1	TRBJ2-1	CASSESSGRRSEQFF	TGCGCCAGCAGTGAGTCAAGCGGGAGGCGGAGTGAGCAGTTCTTC
-	-	TRBV28	TRBJ2-4	CASSFKGGIQYF	TGTGCCAGCAGTTTCAAGGGAGGCATTCAGTACTTC
-	-	TRBV10-3	TRBJ2-5	CAISEPRTGSETQYF	TGTGCCATCAGTGAGCCCCGAACGGGTTCGGAGACCCAGTACTTC
-	-	TRBV29-1	TRBJ2-1	CSVTRAYNEQFF	TGCAGCGTCACTAGAGCCTACAATGAGCAGTTCTTC
TRBD2	-	TRBV7-2	TRBJ2-3	CASSIGLAGAKDTQYF	TGTGCCAGCAGCATAGGACTAGCGGGAGCTAAAGATACGCAGTATTTT
TRBD2	-	TRBV4-2	TRBJ2-7	CASSQGMAGGPNEQYF	TGTGCCAGCAGCCAAGGAATGGCGGGAGGGCCGAACGAGCAGTACTTC
-	-	TRBV6-4	TRBJ1-5	CASIVEGIHQPQHF	TGTGCCAGCATAGTAGAGGGGATTCATCAGCCCCAGCATTTT
-	few	TRBV7-8	TRBJ1-1	CASSPGSLKPEAFF	TGTGCCAGCAGCCCCGGGAGTCTCAAGCCTGAAGCTTTCTTT
-	-	TRBV7-9	TRBJ2-7	CASSPSVLGYEQYF	TGTGCCAGCAGTCCATCGGTTCTAGGGTACGAGCAGTACTTC
TRBD2	few	TRBV20-1	TRBJ2-7	CSASDGLADYEQYF	TGCAGTGCTAGCGACGGGCTAGCGGACTACGAGCAGTACTTC
TRBD1	many	TRBV24-1	TRBJ2-3	CATSEPGQGTDTQYF	TGTGCCACCAGTGAGCCGGGACAGGGCACAGATACGCAGTATTTT
-	-	TRBV20-1	TRBJ2-3	CSAKRAPDTQYF	TGCAGTGCCAAGAGGGCCCCAGATACGCAGTATTTT
-	-	TRBV27	TRBJ2-7	CASSFSRGYEQYF	TGTGCCAGCAGTTTCTCTCGGGGTTACGAGCAGTACTTC
-	few	TRBV6-5	TRBJ2-7	CASSPAFSSYEQYF	TGTGCCAGCAGCCCCGCGTTCTCCTCCTACGAGCAGTACTTC